The clone carrying this T cell receptor (beta chain) was counted between two and nine times. Authors of the study amplified TCR beta CDR3 regions from RNA transcripts. HTBI primers were employed in a first-round RT-PCR of the TCR CDR3. TCRdb itself ran the multiplex PCR reads through MiXCR, one entry per CDR3 protein. The sample includes 400,000 or so distinct CDR3 sequences, over 11% of them seen just once. These data originate in a study of T cells in Graves' hyperthyroidism and ophthalmopathy. V dropped 7 bases and J dropped 8; count of bases not matched to a gene: 7. Per the germline V gene, CDR1 is MNHNS and CDR2 is SASEGT. There are 12 residues in the CDR3. Exclusion of a patient resulted from uncontrolled infection, other autoimmune disease, pregnancy or lactation.

The chain links TRBV6-1 to TRBJ1-2; TRBD1 matches 7 bases. The sample consisted of blood. The clonotype comes from a man in his fifties with Graves' ophthalmopathy. For the CDR3, the DNA is TGTGCCAGCAACGACAGGGTCGAGGGCTACACCTTC. Amino acids: CASNDRVEGYTF.